The 26 T cell receptor beta chains below were found in one sample sequenced in a study of blood T cell repertoires in COVID-19. Assay used: immunoSEQ multiplex PCR; TCRdb lists only in-frame clones, some missing. The sample holds some 670,000 clones, 70% to 90% seen once. The sequencing input was peripheral blood. These TCRs come from a woman under 30 with acute or convalescent COVID-19.

V and J are TRBV21-1 and TRBJ2-7; TRBD1 was called by the table and not checked on the DNA. TRBV21-1 is a pseudogene segment. The CDR3 runs to 14 residues. The CDR3 protein is CASSKEGAPYEQYF. CDR3 nucleotides: TGTGCCAGCAGCAAAGAGGGGGCTCCGTACGAGCAGTACTTC.

This chain uses TRBV9 with TRBJ1-1; D unresolved. Trimming shortened V by 1 base and J by 6 bases, and 10 bases separated the two germline ends. This CDR3 has 13 amino acids. Germline CDR1 and CDR2: SGDLS and YYNGEE. CDR3 region: CASSVNWRSEAFF. CDR3 DNA: TGTGCCAGCAGCGTAAACTGGAGGTCTGAAGCTTTCTTT.

This sequence joins TRBV7-6 and TRBJ2-7; TRBD2 agrees at 8 bases. V gave up 5 bases and J gave up 0 bases; unmatched junction bases: 9. The CDR3 consists of 16 residues. The V gene's germline CDR1 is SGHVS and CDR2 FNYEAQ. For the CDR3, the DNA is TGTGCCAGCAGCACACGCGGGGGGTGGAGCTCCTACGAGCAGTACTTC. Translation: CASSTRGGWSSYEQYF.

V and J are TRBV18 and TRBJ2-1; 8 nucleotides agree with TRBD2. The CDR3 sequence is 18 residues long. With V trimmed by 2 bases and J by 2 bases, 11 bases remained unmatched. The germline V gene encodes CDR1 KGHSH and CDR2 LQKENI. CDR3: CASSPMNGGAGTYNEQFF. The CDR3 DNA is TGTGCCAGCTCACCAATGAACGGGGGGGCAGGGACCTACAATGAGCAGTTCTTC.

V and J are TRBV4-3 and TRBJ1-2; maybe TRBD1 (5 bases). In germline, CDR1 is LGHNA, CDR2 YSLEER. The CDR3 has 17 amino acids. The V end lost 3 bases, the J end lost 7 bases, and 24 bases lay between the germline ends. CDR3 sequence: CASSQGPRQPSSGGYTF. CDR3 nucleotide sequence: TGCGCCAGCAGCCAGGGCCCGCGACAGCCCTCGTCGGGTGGCTACACCTTC.

The rearrangement uses TRBV30 and TRBJ1-3; D is possibly TRBD1 (5 bases). The CDR3 sequence is 13 residues long. V was cut by 4 bases and J by 3 bases, with 10 bases left in between. Per the germline V gene, CDR1 is GTSNPN and CDR2 is SVGIG (reference sequence). The CDR3 loop is CAWIKDIGNTIYF. DNA for the CDR3: TGTGCCTGGATTAAGGACATTGGAAACACCATATATTTT.

This chain uses TRBV5-8 with TRBJ1-6, with D uncertain. CDR1 and CDR2 from the germline V gene are SGHTS and YDEGEE. Trimming took off 7 bases at V and 2 bases at J, with 7 bases between the two ends. The CDR3 is made up of 13 amino acids. CDR3 amino acids: CASPGAYNSPLHF. CDR3 nucleotides: TGTGCCAGCCCCGGGGCCTATAATTCACCCCTCCACTTT.

The rearrangement uses TRBV7-2 and TRBJ2-2; TRBD1 aligns across 11 bases. The CDR3 covers 18 residues. V shed 4 bases, J shed 5 bases, and the junction held 12 bases outside the gene matches. CDR1 and CDR2 from the germline V gene are SGHTA and FQGNSA. The CDR3 region is CASSSYKPGTGGTGELFF. Here the CDR3 DNA reads TGTGCCAGCAGCTCGTACAAGCCCGGGACAGGGGGGACCGGGGAGCTGTTTTTT.

As DNA, the CDR3 is TGTGCCACCTCCACGGACAGGGGTTACGAGCAGTACTTC. It encodes CATSTDRGYEQYF. The chain combines TRBV6-5 with TRBJ2-7; 9 bases map to TRBD1. After removal of 10 bases from V and 4 bases from J, the junction contained 8 bases not matched to a gene. Germline V gene sequence: CDR1 MNHEY, CDR2 SVGAGI. The CDR3 spans 13 residues.

The chain carries TRBV4-1 and TRBJ1-2; 9 bases are shared with TRBD1. J gave up 4 bases and V 4 bases, and 7 bases lay outside the gene matches. Germline V CDR1 and CDR2: MGHRA, YSYEKL. The CDR3 is made up of 15 amino acids. The CDR3 protein is CASSRAAQGAYGYTF. The CDR3 DNA reads as TGCGCCAGCAGCCGAGCGGCACAGGGGGCCTATGGCTACACCTTC.

J is TRBJ1-4 and V is TRBV29-1; D call uncertain. Trimming left V 5 bases short and J 3 bases short, with 19 bases between. This CDR3 is built from 16 residues. Germline CDR1 is SQVTM and CDR2 is ANQGSEA. The CDR3 loop is CSVRGGGVLANEKLFF. The CDR3 DNA reads TGCAGCGTTCGAGGTGGCGGGGTCCTGGCTAATGAAAAACTGTTTTTT.

This rearrangement joins TRBV11-2 to TRBJ1-2; maybe TRBD1 (5 bases). CDR1 SGHAT and CDR2 FQNNGV come from the germline V gene. V was shortened by 1 base and J by 4 bases, with 13 bases between the two germline ends. CDR3 size: 15 residues. Written as DNA, the CDR3 is TGTGCCAGCAGCTTAGGCGGCAGGGCGCTCTATGGCTACACCTTC. It codes for CASSLGGRALYGYTF.

This sequence joins TRBV27 and TRBJ1-1, with unresolved D. In germline, CDR1 is MNHEY, CDR2 SMNVEV (reference sequence). With 3 bases removed from V and 0 bases from J, the gap between germline ends came to 11 bases. This CDR3 spans 15 amino acids. In DNA form, the CDR3 reads TGTGCCAGCAGTTTGGGCTGGCAGGTGAACACTGAAGCTTTCTTT. It specifies CASSLGWQVNTEAFF.

This clone turned up a few times. The chain recombines TRBV11-2 with TRBJ1-2; no firm D call. V lost 4 bases to trimming and J lost 8 bases, with 11 bases between them. CDR3 length: 12 amino acids. Germline CDR1 reads SGHAT; CDR2 reads FQNNGV. CDR3 region: CASSSVLYGYTF. CDR3 coding DNA: TGTGCCAGCAGCTCGGTCCTGTACGGCTACACCTTC.

The chain carries TRBV6-2 or TRBV6-3 and TRBJ1-5; maybe TRBD1 (5 bases). Germline V gene lookup returns CDR1 MNHEY and CDR2 SVGEGT. Trimming took off 2 bases at V and 0 bases at J, with 5 bases between the two ends. The CDR3 is 14 residues long. CDR3 nucleotides: TGTGCCAGCAGTTACGGGGCTAGCAATCAGCCCCAGCATTTT. This sequence encodes CASSYGASNQPQHF.

The chain links TRBV4-2 to TRBJ1-5, with a tentative D call TRBD1 (6 bases). Germline V gene data show CDR1 as LGHNA and CDR2 as YNFKEQ. There are 16 residues in the CDR3. V lost 1 base to trimming and J lost 2 bases, with 12 bases between them. CDR3 sequence reads: CASSQGLAGGNQPQHF. CDR3 in DNA: TGTGCCAGCAGCCAAGGTCTTGCAGGGGGCAATCAGCCCCAGCATTTT.

The gene calls are TRBV7-2 and TRBJ1-2, with 7 bases identical to TRBD1. Germline trimming cut 5 bases from V and 3 bases from J; bases unmatched to any gene: 9. Germline CDR1 reads SGHTA; CDR2 reads FQGNSA. The CDR3 runs 15 residues. The CDR3: CASSTQGQLDYGYTF. In DNA, the CDR3 is TGTGCCAGCAGCACCCAGGGACAGCTAGACTATGGCTACACCTTC.

V is TRBV4-3 and J is TRBJ1-2; TRBD1 might be the D (6 bases). The CDR3 runs 18 residues. The V end was cut by 0 bases, the J end by 7 bases, with 24 bases between. Per germline, CDR1 LGHNA and CDR2 YSLEER. The CDR3 here is CASSQDWRQEPPPGGYTF. CDR3 bases: TGCGCCAGCAGCCAAGATTGGAGACAGGAGCCACCTCCTGGTGGCTACACCTTC.

CDR3 sequence: CASSRGATDTDTQYF. The CDR3 bases are TGCGCCAGCAGCCGCGGGGCCACTGACACAGATACGCAGTATTTT. The gene calls are TRBV5-1 and TRBJ2-3, with D perhaps matching TRBD2 (6 bases). Between the trimmed V and J ends, which lost 4 bases and 2 bases, there was a span of 14 bases. The CDR3 has 15 residues. Germline assignment: CDR1 SGHRS and CDR2 YFSETQ.

This chain connects TRBV7-9 to TRBJ2-1; D unresolved. The CDR3 has 13 residues. Germline assignment: CDR1 SEHNR and CDR2 FQNEAQ (reference sequence). Trimming pared 3 bases from V and 4 bases from J, leaving 7 bases between. CDR3 bases: TGTGCCAGCAGCTTGAGAAATTACAATGAGCAGTTCTTC. It specifies CASSLRNYNEQFF.

The chain combines TRBV21-1 with TRBJ1-5; TRBD1 was called by the table and not checked on the DNA. TRBV21-1 is a recognized pseudogene. This CDR3 is 16 amino acids long. In DNA, the CDR3 is TGTGCCAGGGGCGAAGTTAGACACCCTAGCAATCAGCCCCAGCATTTT. Amino acid sequence: CARGEVRHPSNQPQHF.

The chain carries TRBV30 and TRBJ2-7; 9 bases fit TRBD1. V gave up 5 bases and J gave up 2 bases; unmatched junction bases: 7. There are 14 residues in the CDR3. Germline-derived CDR1 and CDR2 are GTSNPN and SVGIG (reference sequence). The CDR3 region is CAWADGTGTYEQYF. The CDR3 coding sequence is TGTGCCTGGGCCGACGGGACAGGGACCTACGAGCAGTACTTC.

The gene calls are TRBV5-6 and TRBJ1-5, with TRBD1 matching 10 bases. Looked up from germline, CDR1 is SGHDT and CDR2 is YYEEEE. The trim removed 4 bases at V and 3 bases at J, leaving 7 bases unmatched. The CDR3 covers 16 residues. CDR3: CASSARGTGANQPQHF. The CDR3 DNA reads TGTGCCAGCAGCGCCCGCGGGACAGGGGCCAATCAGCCCCAGCATTTT.

This rearrangement joins TRBV27 to TRBJ2-2, with 7 bases aligning to TRBD1. The V gene's germline CDR1 is MNHEY and CDR2 SMNVEV (reference sequence). The V segment lost 3 bases and the J segment 2 bases; nucleotides outside the gene matches: 3. CDR3 length: 15 residues. This CDR3 is CASSFRQGNTGELFF. The CDR3, as DNA: TGTGCCAGCAGTTTCCGACAGGGTAACACCGGGGAGCTGTTTTTT.

Here the CDR3 DNA reads TGTGCCAGCAGCTTAGGGAGAGTCGGCAATGAGCAGTTCTTC. The encoded protein is CASSLGRVGNEQFF. The chain uses TRBV7-9 and TRBJ2-1; D is unclear. The ends were cut back, 1 base at V and 6 bases at J, with 10 bases in the middle. Germline V gene sequence: CDR1 SEHNR, CDR2 FQNEAQ (reference sequence). This CDR3 comprises 14 residues.

This clone was counted a single time. The chain recombines TRBV21-1 with TRBJ1-2; TRBD1, the D gene given by the table, was not confirmed from the DNA. TRBV21-1 is a known pseudogene. The CDR3 has 13 amino acids. The CDR3 bases are TGTGCCAGCAGCGCTCCCGGCAGGAATGGCTACACCTTC. It encodes CASSAPGRNGYTF.